Given below is one T cell receptor beta chain in context. Which antigen it targets is not known. Per-nucleotide qualities are absent, and no much larger clonotype sits a single base away. The data belong to a study of blood T cell repertoires in COVID-19 (dated by TCRdb to 2018 to 2020). In the study overall: Samples from collaborators originated in the United States, Italy and Spain and spanned both the acute and convalescent phases of COVID-19. The material from the prospective study consisted of cDNA or gDNA derived from T cells, B-cell-depleted T cells, or PBMCs. The dataset comprised deeply sampled blood TCRbeta repertoires from subjects exposed to, actively infected with, or recovered from COVID-19. The repertoires were made available in a free public database intended to serve as a resource for research on the immune response to SARS-CoV-2. The samples were drawn from two sources: the first 160 participants of the ongoing ImmuneRACE study, and 1,000 to 1,500 subjects contributed by 6 global collaborators. The sample metadata nearly always contained a de-identified subject ID, COVID-19 status, age in years and sex. Where available, HLA class I and class II types were taken from metadata supplied by the sample provider and were not determined by assay-based typing. Overall results and qualifications from the work: How much clinical and demographic metadata was included differed by source and by participant, and the metadata was provided uncurated.

Whole blood was collected in K2EDTA tubes by collaborating institutions according to the institutions' own protocols. For TCRbeta analysis, collaborators shipped samples as frozen whole blood, isolated PBMCs, or DNA extracted from either of those sample types. V and J lose 1 base and 3 bases, and a span of 10 bases separates them. The CDR1 and CDR2 encoded by the germline V gene are MDHEN and SYDVKM. CDR3 length: 14 amino acids, cysteine to phenylalanine. Of all the DNA, just the CDR3 is kept, 42 bases in frame from base 1. TCRbeta CDR3 regions were amplified from genomic DNA using the immunoSEQ Assay, a bias-controlled multiplex PCR. Per the source publication's procedure: Within the assay, amplification of reference gene primers was used to estimate how many nucleated cells each sample contained. To quantify the absolute abundance of each unique TCRbeta CDR3 rearrangement, sequence reads were collapsed and filtered. Productive Simpson clonality was computed per sample as the square root of Simpson's diversity index over productive rearrangements. In TCRdb, the immuneACCESS table is reduced to in-frame sequences with V and J assigned. These tables do not hold every clone; where another copy was compared, an unresolved V gene accounts for under half, and the others remain unexplained. V and J calls and clone size come straight from that table; D and trimming were deduced from the DNA. Within this sample are approximately 59,000 clones, with approximately 80% of them counted one time only. The ten largest clones capture approximately 3.5% of the sample.

The sample taken for sequencing was peripheral blood. This receptor was taken from a woman older than 75 with acute or convalescent COVID-19. The sequence links TRBV28 to TRBJ2-7, and possibly TRBD1, on 5 matching bases. The nucleotide sequence is given as TGTGCCAGCAGTTTATATGGGGCACACTACGAGCAGTACTTC. It codes for CASSLYGAHYEQYF.